This T cell receptor beta chain was retrieved from a study of cytomegalovirus exposure and HLA in healthy donors. Findings and caveats of the study: An analysis that was carried out later associated some 17,000 TCR beta sequences with HLA alleles at 0.05 false discovery rate. When the data were analyzed later, several of the most significant clusters appeared to be linked to common viral pathogens.

Primers included in the PCR were 60 Vbeta and 13 Jbeta primers. Produced via immunoSEQ multiplex PCR; TCRdb's table is partial and in-frame only. The sample shows approximately 110,000 clones, less than 85% of them seen only once. The V gene's germline CDR1 is SGHTA and CDR2 FQGNSA. The CDR3 is 15 amino acids. Trimming left V 4 bases short and J 6 bases short, with 15 bases between. As to this clone: Its antigen is unidentified.

Source material: PBMCs. V gene TRBV7-2 combines with J gene TRBJ2-2, with D possibly being TRBD2 (5 bases). The clonotype comes from a woman in her 40s in good health and CMV-seronegative. For the CDR3, the DNA is TGTGCCAGCAGCTGGGCAGCGGCGGAGTCCGGGGAGCTGTTTTTT. It specifies CASSWAAAESGELFF.